This T cell receptor beta chain was sequenced in a study of beta chain features in type 1 diabetes. Across the study: Patients were similar to healthy donors in age and gender (as well as in cell yields).

This clone was detected a few times. Its cognate antigen is unknown. The sequenced template was cDNA made from the entire isolated RNA. Sequencing used immunoSEQ multiplex PCR; TCRdb keeps in-frame clones, though not all of them. The sample consists of about 230,000 clones, over 7.5% of them appearing once. The study, taken as a whole, reports: Shortening that was moderate but significant affected the TCRB CDR3s of Type 1 diabetes patients in all four CD4+ subsets.

Trimming removed 5 bases at V and 0 bases at J, with 8 bases between. The germline V gene has CDR1 SGHVS and CDR2 FNYEAQ. This CDR3 has 13 residues. The chain links TRBV7-6 to TRBJ2-7, with D possibly matching TRBD1 (5 bases). The specimen was naive CD4+ T cells from blood. This clonotype was obtained from a woman between 18 and 29 years old in good health. CDR3 bases: TGTGCCAGCAGCGATGACAGCTCCTACGAGCAGTACTTC. This gives the protein CASSDDSSYEQYF.